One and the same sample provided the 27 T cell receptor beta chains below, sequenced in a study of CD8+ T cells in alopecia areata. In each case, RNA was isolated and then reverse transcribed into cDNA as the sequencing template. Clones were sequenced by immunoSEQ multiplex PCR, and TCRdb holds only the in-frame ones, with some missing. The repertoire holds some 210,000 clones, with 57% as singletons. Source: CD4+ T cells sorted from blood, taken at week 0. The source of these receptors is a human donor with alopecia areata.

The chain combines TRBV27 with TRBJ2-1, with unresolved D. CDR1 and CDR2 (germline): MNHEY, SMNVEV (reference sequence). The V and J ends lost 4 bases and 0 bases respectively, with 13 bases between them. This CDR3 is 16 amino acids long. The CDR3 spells CASSSPIRSSYNEQFF. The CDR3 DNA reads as TGTGCCAGCAGTTCCCCCATTAGGTCCTCCTACAATGAGCAGTTCTTC.

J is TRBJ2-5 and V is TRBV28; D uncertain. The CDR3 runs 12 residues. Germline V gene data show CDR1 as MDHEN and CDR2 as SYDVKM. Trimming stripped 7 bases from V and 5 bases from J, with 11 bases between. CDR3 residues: CASIGLAETQYF. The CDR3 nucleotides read TGTGCCAGCATTGGTCTCGCCGAGACCCAGTACTTC.

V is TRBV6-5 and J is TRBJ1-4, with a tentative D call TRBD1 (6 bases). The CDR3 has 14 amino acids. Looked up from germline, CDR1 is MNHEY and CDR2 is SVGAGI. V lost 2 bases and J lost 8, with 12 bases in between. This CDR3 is CASSYRGGMEKLFF. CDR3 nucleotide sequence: TGTGCCAGCAGTTACCGAGGGGGGATGGAAAAACTGTTTTTT.

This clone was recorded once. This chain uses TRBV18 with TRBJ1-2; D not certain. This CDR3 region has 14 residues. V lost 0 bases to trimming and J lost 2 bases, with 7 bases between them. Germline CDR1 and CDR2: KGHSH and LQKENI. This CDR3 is CASSPPGQNYGYTF. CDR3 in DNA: TGTGCCAGCTCACCACCAGGGCAGAACTATGGCTACACCTTC. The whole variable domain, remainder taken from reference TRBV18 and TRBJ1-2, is NAGVMQNPRHLVRRRGQEARLRCSPMKGHSHVYWYRQLPEEGLKFMVYLQKENIIDESGMPKERFSAEFPKEGPSILRIQQVVRGDSAAYFCASSPPGQNYGYTFGSGTRLTVV.

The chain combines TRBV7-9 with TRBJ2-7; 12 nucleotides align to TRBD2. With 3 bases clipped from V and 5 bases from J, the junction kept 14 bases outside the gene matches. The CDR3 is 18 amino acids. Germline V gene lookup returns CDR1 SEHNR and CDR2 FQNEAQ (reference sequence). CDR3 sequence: CASSFSTFGLAGLDEQYF. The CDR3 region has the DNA TGTGCCAGCAGCTTCAGTACTTTTGGACTAGCGGGACTCGACGAGCAGTACTTC.

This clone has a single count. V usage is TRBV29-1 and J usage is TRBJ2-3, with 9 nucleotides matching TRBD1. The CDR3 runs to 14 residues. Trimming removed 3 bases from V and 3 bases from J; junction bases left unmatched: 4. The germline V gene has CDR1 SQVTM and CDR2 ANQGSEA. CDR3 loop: CSVDRQGVTDTQYF. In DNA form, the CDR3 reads TGCAGCGTTGATCGACAGGGGGTGACAGATACGCAGTATTTT.

The CDR3 bases are TGTGCCAGCAGTACCCCACAGGGGCGGGATGGCTACACCTTC. Its translation is CASSTPQGRDGYTF. The J gene is TRBJ1-2, the V gene TRBV6-5, with 7 bases that match TRBD1. CDR3 length: 14 amino acids. Germline lookup yields CDR1 MNHEY and CDR2 SVGAGI. Trimming cost V 5 bases and J 6 bases; bases outside gene matches: 9.

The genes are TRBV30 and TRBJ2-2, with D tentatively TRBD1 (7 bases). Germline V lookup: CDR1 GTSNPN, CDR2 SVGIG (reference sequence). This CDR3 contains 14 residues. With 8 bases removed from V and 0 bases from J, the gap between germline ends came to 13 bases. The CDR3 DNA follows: TGTGCCCTGGCGGGACAGTCGAACACCGGGGAGCTGTTTTTT. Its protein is CALAGQSNTGELFF.

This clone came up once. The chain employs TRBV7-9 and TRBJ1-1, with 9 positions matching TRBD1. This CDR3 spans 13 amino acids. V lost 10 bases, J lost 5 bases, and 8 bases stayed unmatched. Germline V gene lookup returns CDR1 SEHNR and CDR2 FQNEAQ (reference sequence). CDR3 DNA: TGTGCCACCCACCGGGACAGGGTAACTGAAGCTTTCTTT. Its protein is CATHRDRVTEAFF.

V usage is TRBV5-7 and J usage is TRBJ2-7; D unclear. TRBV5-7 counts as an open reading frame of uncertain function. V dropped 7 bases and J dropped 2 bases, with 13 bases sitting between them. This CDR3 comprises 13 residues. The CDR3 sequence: CASSGGTAYEQYF. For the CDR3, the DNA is TGTGCCAGCTCGGGTGGCACCGCCTACGAGCAGTACTTC.

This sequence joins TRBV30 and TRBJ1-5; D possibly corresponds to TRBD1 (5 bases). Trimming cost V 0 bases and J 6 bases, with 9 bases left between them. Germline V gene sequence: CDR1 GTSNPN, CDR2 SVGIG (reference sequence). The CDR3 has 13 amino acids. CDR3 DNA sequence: TGTGCCTGGAGTGTAGCAGGGAGTCAGCCCCAGCATTTT. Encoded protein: CAWSVAGSQPQHF.

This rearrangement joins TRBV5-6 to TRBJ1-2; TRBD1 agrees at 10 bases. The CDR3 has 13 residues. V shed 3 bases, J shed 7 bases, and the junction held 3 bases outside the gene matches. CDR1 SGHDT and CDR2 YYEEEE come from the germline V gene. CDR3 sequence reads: CASSSRQGAGYTF. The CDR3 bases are TGTGCCAGCAGCTCCCGACAGGGGGCTGGCTACACCTTC.

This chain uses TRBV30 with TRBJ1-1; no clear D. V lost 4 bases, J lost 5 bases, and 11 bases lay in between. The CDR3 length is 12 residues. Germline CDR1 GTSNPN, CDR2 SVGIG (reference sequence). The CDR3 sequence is CAWNRPWTEAFF. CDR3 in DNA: TGTGCCTGGAATCGACCGTGGACTGAAGCTTTCTTT.

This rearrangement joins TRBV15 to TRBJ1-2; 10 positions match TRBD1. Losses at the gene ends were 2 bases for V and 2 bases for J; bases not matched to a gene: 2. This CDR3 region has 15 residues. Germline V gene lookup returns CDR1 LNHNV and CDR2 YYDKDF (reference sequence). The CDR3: CATSRRTGGNYGYTF. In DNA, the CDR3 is TGTGCCACCAGCAGACGGACAGGGGGGAACTATGGCTACACCTTC. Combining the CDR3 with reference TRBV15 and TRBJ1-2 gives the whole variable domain DAMVIQNPRYQVTQFGKPVTLSCSQTLNHNVMYWYQQKSSQAPKLLFHYYDKDFNNEADTPDNFQSRRPNTSFCFLDIRSPGLGDTAMYLCATSRRTGGNYGYTFGSGTRLTVV.

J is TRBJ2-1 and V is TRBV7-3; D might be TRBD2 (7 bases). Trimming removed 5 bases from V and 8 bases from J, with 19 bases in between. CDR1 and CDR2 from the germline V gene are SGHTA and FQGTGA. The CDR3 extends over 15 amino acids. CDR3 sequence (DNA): TGTGCCAGCAGCCCGAAGGGGGGGGCTGGCGATGAGCAGTTCTTC. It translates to CASSPKGGAGDEQFF.

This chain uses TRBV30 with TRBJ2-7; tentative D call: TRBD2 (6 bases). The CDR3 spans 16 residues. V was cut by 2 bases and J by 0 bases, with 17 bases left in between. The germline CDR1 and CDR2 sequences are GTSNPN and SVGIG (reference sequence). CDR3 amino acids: CAWSQGRLGSSYEQYF. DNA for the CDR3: TGTGCCTGGAGTCAAGGGAGGCTCGGGAGCTCCTACGAGCAGTACTTC.

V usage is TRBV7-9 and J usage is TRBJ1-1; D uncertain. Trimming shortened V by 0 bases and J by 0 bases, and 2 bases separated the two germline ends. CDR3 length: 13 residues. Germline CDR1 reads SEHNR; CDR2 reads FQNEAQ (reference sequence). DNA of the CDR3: TGTGCCAGCAGCTTAGCGATGAACACTGAAGCTTTCTTT. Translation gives CASSLAMNTEAFF.

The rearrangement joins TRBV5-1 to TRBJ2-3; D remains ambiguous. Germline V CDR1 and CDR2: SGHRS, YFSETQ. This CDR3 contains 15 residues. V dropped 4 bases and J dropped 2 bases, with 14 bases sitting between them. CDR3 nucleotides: TGCGCCAGCAGCATGATCGGACGTGACACAGATACGCAGTATTTT. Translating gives CASSMIGRDTDTQYF.

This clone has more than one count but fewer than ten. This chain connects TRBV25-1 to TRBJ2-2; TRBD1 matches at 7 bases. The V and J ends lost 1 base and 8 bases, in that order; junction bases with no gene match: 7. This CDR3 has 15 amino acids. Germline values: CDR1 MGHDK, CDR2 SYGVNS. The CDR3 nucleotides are TGTGCCAGCAGTGAATTGGTCAGGGGGAGAGGGGAGCTGTTTTTT. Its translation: CASSELVRGRGELFF.

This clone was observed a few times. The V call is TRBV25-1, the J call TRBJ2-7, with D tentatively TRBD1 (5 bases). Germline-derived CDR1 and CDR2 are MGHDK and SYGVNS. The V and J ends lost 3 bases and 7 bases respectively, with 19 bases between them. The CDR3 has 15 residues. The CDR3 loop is CASSEHRRSLGEQYF. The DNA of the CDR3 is TGTGCCAGCAGTGAGCACAGGCGCTCACTGGGGGAGCAGTACTTC.

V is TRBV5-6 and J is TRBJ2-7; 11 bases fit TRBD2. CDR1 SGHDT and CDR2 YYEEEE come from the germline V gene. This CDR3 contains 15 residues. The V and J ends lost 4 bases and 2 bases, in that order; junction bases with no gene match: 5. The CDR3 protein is CASSPTSGVPYEQYF. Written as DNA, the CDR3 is TGTGCCAGCAGCCCGACTAGCGGGGTACCCTACGAGCAGTACTTC.

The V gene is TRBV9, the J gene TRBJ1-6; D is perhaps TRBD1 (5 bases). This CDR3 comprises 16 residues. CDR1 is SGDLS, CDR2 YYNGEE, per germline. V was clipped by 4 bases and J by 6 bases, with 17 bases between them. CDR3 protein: CASSKRDGGSNSPLHF. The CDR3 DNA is TGTGCCAGCAGCAAAAGGGACGGAGGGTCTAATTCACCCCTCCACTTT. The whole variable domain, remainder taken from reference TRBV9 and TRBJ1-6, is DSGVTQTPKHLITATGQRVTLRCSPRSGDLSVYWYQQSLDQGLQFLIQYYNGEERAKGNILERFSAQQFPDLHSELNLSSLELGDSALYFCASSKRDGGSNSPLHFGNGTRLTVT.

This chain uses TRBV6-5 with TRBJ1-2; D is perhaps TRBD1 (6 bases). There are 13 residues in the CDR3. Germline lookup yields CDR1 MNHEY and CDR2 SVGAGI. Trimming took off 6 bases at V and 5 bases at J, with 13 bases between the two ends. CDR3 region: CASRQGNGYGYTF. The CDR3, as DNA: TGTGCCAGCAGACAGGGTAATGGGTATGGCTACACCTTC.

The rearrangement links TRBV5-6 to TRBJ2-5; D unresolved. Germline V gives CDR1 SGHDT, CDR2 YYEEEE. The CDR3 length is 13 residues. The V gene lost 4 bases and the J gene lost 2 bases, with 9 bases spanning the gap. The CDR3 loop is CASSPIGQETQYF. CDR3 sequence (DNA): TGTGCCAGCAGCCCTATTGGGCAAGAGACCCAGTACTTC.

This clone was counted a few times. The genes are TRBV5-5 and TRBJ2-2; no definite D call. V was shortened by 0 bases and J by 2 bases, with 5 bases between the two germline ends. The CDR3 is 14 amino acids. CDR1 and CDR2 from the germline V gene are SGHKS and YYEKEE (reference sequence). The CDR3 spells CASSLVLNTGELFF. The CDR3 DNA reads TGTGCCAGCAGCTTGGTCCTCAACACCGGGGAGCTGTTTTTT.

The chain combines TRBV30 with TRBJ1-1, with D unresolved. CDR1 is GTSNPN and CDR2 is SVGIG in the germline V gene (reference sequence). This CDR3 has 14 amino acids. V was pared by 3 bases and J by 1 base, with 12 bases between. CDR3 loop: CAWSANRWNTEAFF. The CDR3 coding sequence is TGTGCCTGGAGCGCGAACAGATGGAACACTGAAGCTTTCTTT.

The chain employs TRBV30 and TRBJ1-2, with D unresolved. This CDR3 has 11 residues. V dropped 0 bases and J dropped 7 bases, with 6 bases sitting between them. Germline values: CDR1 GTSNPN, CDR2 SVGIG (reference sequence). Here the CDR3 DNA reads TGTGCCTGGAGTGTTGGTTCTGGCTACACCTTC. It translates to CAWSVGSGYTF.